The 8 T cell receptor beta chains below all came from one sample that was sequenced in a study of blood T cell repertoires in COVID-19. Clones were read by immunoSEQ multiplex PCR, and TCRdb kept only the in-frame ones, dropping some. Among around 47,000 clones listed, approximately 83% were seen once. The sequencing input was peripheral blood. These receptors came from a man between 65 and 80 years old with active COVID-19.

J is TRBJ2-3 and V is TRBV6-2 or TRBV6-3; the D gene is possibly TRBD1 (5 bases). The CDR3 totals 14 residues. Looked up from germline, CDR1 is MNHEY and CDR2 is SVGEGT. V was pared by 5 bases and J by 4 bases, with 13 bases between. This chain's CDR3 is CASSISTVPDTQYF. In DNA, the CDR3 is TGTGCCAGCAGTATATCGACAGTCCCAGATACGCAGTATTTT.

The chain has TRBV2 and TRBJ2-1, with 7 bases fitting TRBD2. Unmatched junction bases numbered 7, after V lost 1 base and J lost 4 bases. Per germline, CDR1 SNHLY and CDR2 FYNNEI. This CDR3 region has 16 residues. This CDR3 reads CASSEGLAGPYNEQFF. The DNA of the CDR3 is TGTGCCAGCAGTGAAGGGTTAGCGGGTCCTTACAATGAGCAGTTCTTC.

The CDR3: CASSLCSWRRRQETQYF. The CDR3 DNA is TGTGCCAGCAGTTTATGTTCGTGGCGGCGCCGCCAAGAGACCCAGTACTTC. The chain is built from TRBV27 and TRBJ2-5; no reliable D call. Per the germline V gene, CDR1 is MNHEY and CDR2 is SMNVEV (reference sequence). The CDR3 extends over 17 amino acids. The V and J ends lost 1 base and 1 base respectively, with 16 bases between them.

The chain links TRBV30 to TRBJ1-2; D unresolved. Trimming took 0 bases from V and 8 from J, leaving 10 bases between them. Germline V gene lookup returns CDR1 GTSNPN and CDR2 SVGIG (reference sequence). The CDR3 is 12 amino acids. In DNA form, the CDR3 reads TGTGCCTGGAGTGTCGGGGATTACGGCTACACCTTC. This sequence encodes CAWSVGDYGYTF. Based on the CDR3 plus reference TRBV30 and TRBJ1-2, the full variable domain is SQTIHQWPATLVQPVGSPLSLECTVEGTSNPNLYWYRQAAGRGLQLLFYSVGIGQISSEVPQNLSASRPQDRQFILSSKKLLLSDSGFYLCAWSVGDYGYTFGSGTRLTVV.

The V call is TRBV5-1, the J call TRBJ1-1; a possible D gene is TRBD1 (6 bases). The V end was cut by 1 base, the J end by 0 bases, with 16 bases between. CDR1 and CDR2 from the germline V gene are SGHRS and YFSETQ. CDR3 length: 17 amino acids. Here the CDR3 reads CASSLSHGGGVNTEAFF. The CDR3 nucleotides read TGCGCCAGCAGCTTGAGCCACGGGGGGGGCGTGAACACTGAAGCTTTCTTT. The full variable domain, its missing parts supplied by reference TRBV5-1 and TRBJ1-1, is KAGVTQTPRYLIKTRGQQVTLSCSPISGHRSVSWYQQTPGQGLQFLFEYFSETQRNKGNFPGRFSGRQFSNSRSEMNVSTLELGDSALYLCASSLSHGGGVNTEAFFGQGTRLTVV.

The V gene is TRBV5-1, the J gene TRBJ2-1, with 12 bases matching TRBD1. CDR1 and CDR2 from the germline V gene are SGHRS and YFSETQ. CDR3 length: 16 amino acids. Losses at the gene ends were 1 base for V and 8 bases for J; bases not matched to a gene: 7. Written as DNA, the CDR3 is TGCGCCAGCAGCTTGCCACAGGGGACAGGGGGCGATGAGCAGTTCTTC. Its translation: CASSLPQGTGGDEQFF.

CDR3 bases: TGTGCCAGCAGTGCCCGACAGGGTGAAGAGCAGTACTTC. This encodes CASSARQGEEQYF. The rearrangement links TRBV12-3 or TRBV12-4 to TRBJ2-7; TRBD1 matches 7 bases. Trimming took 5 bases from V and 7 from J; bases not matched to a gene: 8. The CDR3 totals 13 residues.

This clone appeared once. The chain uses TRBV30 and TRBJ2-7; D not certain. Germline V lookup: CDR1 GTSNPN, CDR2 SVGIG (reference sequence). The CDR3 has 12 amino acids. V lost 2 bases and J 1 base, leaving 6 bases between the germline ends. CDR3 in amino acids: CAWSRDSYEQYF. The CDR3, as DNA: TGTGCCTGGAGTCGAGATTCCTACGAGCAGTACTTC. The variable domain in full, with the rest retrieved from reference TRBV30 and TRBJ2-7, is SQTIHQWPATLVQPVGSPLSLECTVEGTSNPNLYWYRQAAGRGLQLLFYSVGIGQISSEVPQNLSASRPQDRQFILSSKKLLLSDSGFYLCAWSRDSYEQYFGPGTRLTVT.